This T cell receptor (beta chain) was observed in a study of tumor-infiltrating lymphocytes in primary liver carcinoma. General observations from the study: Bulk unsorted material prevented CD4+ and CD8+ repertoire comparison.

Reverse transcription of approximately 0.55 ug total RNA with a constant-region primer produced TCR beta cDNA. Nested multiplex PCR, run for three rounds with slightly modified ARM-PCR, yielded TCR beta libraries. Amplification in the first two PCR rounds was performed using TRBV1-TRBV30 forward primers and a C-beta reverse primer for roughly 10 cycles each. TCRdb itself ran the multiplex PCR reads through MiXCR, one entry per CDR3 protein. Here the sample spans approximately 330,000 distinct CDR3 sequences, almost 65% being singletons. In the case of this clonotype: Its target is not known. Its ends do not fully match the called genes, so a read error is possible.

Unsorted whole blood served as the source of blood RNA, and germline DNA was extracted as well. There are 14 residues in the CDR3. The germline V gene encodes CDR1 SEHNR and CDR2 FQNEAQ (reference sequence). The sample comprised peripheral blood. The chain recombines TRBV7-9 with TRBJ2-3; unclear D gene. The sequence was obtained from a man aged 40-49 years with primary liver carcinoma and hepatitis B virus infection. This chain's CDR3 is CPSSTAISTDMQYF. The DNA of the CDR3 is TGTCCCAGCAGCACCGCGATTAGCACAGATATGCAGTATTTT.